This T cell receptor beta chain was profiled in a study of tumor-infiltrating lymphocytes in primary liver carcinoma. Overall study results and limits: Tumors had a top-250-clone fraction that was significantly higher than blood (p = 0.039). For tumor-adjacent and tumor-blood pairs, overlap was less than that seen for tumor region pairs.

Total RNA and DNA came together from roughly 20-30 mg of bulk tissue without cell sorting. CDR1 is SGHRS and CDR2 is YFSETQ in the germline V gene. The CDR3 contains 15 residues. Notes on this clonotype: Antigen specificity is unknown. Sequence at one end of the junction differs from germline and may be a read error.

The template, around 520 ng total RNA, yielded TCR beta cDNA made with a constant-region primer. Three-round nested multiplex PCR performed with slightly modified ARM-PCR produced the TCR beta libraries. The two initial PCR rounds, around 11 cycles each, used TRBV1-TRBV30 forward and C-beta reverse primers. A single record per CDR3 protein comes from TCRdb applying MiXCR to the multiplex PCR reads. The sample carries 35,000 to 45,000 distinct CDR3 sequences, roughly 80% recorded once. The rearrangement joins TRBV5-1 to TRBJ2-5; D perhaps matches TRBD1 (5 bases). This clonotype originated in a young woman with primary liver carcinoma and hepatitis B virus infection. The source material was tumor-adjacent normal liver tissue. CDR3: CASSSDRVGQETLYF. The CDR3 region has the DNA TGCGCCAGCAGCTCAGACAGAGTCGGACAAGAGACCCTGTACTTC. The whole variable domain, filled in from reference TRBV5-1 and TRBJ2-5, reads KAGVTQTPRYLIKTRGQQVTLSCSPISGHRSVSWYQQTPGQGLQFLFEYFSETQRNKGNFPGRFSGRQFSNSRSEMNVSTLELGDSALYLCASSSDRVGQETLYFGPGTRLLVL.